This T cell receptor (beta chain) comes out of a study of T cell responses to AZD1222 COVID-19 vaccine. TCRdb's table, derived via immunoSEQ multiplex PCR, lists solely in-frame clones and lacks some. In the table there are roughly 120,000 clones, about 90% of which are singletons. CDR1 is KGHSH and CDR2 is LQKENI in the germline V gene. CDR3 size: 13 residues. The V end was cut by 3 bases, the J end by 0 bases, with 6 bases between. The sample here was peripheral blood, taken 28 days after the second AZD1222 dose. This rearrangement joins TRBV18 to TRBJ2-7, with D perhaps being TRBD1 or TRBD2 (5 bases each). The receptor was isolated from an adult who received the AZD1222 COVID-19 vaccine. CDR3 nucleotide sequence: TGTGCCAGCTCACCTGGGACCTCCTACGAGCAGTACTTC. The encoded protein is CASSPGTSYEQYF.